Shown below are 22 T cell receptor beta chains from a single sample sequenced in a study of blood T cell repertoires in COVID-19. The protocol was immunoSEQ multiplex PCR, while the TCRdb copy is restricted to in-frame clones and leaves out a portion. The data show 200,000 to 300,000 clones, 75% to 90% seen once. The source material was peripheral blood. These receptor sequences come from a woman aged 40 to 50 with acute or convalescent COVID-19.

As DNA, the CDR3 is TGTGCCAGCAGTAGTATTATGAACACTGAAGCTTTCTTT. It encodes CASSSIMNTEAFF. This sequence joins TRBV5-6 and TRBJ1-1; D gene unclear. CDR3 length: 13 amino acids. Trimming left V 5 bases short and J 0 bases short, with 8 bases between. CDR1 and CDR2 from the germline V gene are SGHDT and YYEEEE.

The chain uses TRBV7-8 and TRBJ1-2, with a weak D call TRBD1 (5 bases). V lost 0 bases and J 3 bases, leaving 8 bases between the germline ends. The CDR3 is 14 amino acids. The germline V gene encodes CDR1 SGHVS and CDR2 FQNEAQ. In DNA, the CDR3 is TGTGCCAGCAGCTTAGCCGGCAGGGACTATGGCTACACCTTC. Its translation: CASSLAGRDYGYTF. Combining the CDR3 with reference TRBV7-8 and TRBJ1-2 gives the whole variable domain GAGVSQSPRYKVAKRGQDVALRCDPISGHVSLFWYQQALGQGPEFLTYFQNEAQLDKSGLPSDRFFAERPEGSVSTLKIQRTQQEDSAVYLCASSLAGRDYGYTFGSGTRLTVV.

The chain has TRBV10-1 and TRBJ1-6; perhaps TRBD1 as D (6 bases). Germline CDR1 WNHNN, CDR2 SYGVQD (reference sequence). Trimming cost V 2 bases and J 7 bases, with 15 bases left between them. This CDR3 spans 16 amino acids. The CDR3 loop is CASSERGGAENSPLHF. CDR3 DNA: TGCGCCAGCAGTGAGAGGGGGGGCGCTGAGAATTCACCCCTCCACTTT.

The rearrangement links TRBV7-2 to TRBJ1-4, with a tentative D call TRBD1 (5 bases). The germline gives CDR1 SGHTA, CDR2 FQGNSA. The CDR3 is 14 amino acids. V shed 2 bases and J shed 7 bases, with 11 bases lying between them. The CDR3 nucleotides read TGTGCCAGCAGCTTACAGGGAAATGGTGAAAAACTGTTTTTT. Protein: CASSLQGNGEKLFF.

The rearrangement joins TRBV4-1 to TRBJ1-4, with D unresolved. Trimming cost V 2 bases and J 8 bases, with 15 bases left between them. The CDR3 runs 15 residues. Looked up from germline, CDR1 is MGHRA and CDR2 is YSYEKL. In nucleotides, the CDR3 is TGCGCCAGCAGCCAACCGACAACTAGACGAGAAAAACTGTTTTTT. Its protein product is CASSQPTTRREKLFF.

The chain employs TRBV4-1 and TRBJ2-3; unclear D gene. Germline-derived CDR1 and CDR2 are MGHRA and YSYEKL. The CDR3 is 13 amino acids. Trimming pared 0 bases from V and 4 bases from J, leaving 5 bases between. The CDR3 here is CASSQDFSDTQYF. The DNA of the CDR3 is TGCGCCAGCAGCCAAGACTTCTCAGATACGCAGTATTTT.

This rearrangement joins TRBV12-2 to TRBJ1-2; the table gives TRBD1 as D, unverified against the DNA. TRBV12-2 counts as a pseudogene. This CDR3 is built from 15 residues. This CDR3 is CASRLISRQGSGYTF. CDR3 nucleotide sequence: TGTGCAAGTCGCTTGATTTCCCGACAGGGCAGTGGCTACACCTTC.

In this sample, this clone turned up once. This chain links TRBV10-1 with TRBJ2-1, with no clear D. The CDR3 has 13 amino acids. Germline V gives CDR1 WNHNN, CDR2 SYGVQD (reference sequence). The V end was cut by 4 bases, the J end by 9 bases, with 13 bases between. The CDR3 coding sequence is TGCGCCAGCAGTGTCTTCGGAGCCGTTGAGCAGTTCTTC. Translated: CASSVFGAVEQFF.

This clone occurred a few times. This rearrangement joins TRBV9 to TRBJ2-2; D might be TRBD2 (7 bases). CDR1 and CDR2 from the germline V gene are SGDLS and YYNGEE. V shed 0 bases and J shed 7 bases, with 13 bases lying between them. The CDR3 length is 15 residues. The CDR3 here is CASSVAGGLSGELFF. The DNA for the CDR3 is TGTGCCAGCAGCGTAGCGGGGGGCCTGAGCGGGGAGCTGTTTTTT.

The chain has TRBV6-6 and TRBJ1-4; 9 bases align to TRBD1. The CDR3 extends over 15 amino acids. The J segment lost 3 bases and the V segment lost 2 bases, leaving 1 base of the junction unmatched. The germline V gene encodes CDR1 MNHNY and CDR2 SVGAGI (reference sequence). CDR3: CASSYGDRANEKLFF. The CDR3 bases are TGTGCCAGCAGTTACGGGGACAGGGCTAATGAAAAACTGTTTTTT.

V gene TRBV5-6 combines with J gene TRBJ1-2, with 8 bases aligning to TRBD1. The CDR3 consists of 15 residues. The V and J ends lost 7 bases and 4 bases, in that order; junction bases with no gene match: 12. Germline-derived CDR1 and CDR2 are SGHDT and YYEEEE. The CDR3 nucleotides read TGTGCCAGCCAATTCCAGGGGGCGCCCGTCTATGGCTACACCTTC. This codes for CASQFQGAPVYGYTF.

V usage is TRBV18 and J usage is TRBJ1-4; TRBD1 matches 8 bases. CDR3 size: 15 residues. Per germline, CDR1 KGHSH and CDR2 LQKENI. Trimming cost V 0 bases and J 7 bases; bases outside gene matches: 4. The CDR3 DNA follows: TGTGCCAGCTCACCACCGACAGGGGTGGTTGAAAAACTGTTTTTT. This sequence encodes CASSPPTGVVEKLFF.

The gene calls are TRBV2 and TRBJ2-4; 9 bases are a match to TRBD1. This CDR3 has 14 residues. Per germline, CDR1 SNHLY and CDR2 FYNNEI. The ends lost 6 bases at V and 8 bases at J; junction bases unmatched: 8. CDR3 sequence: CASRQQGAADIQYF. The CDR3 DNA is TGTGCCAGCAGACAACAGGGGGCGGCGGACATTCAGTACTTC.

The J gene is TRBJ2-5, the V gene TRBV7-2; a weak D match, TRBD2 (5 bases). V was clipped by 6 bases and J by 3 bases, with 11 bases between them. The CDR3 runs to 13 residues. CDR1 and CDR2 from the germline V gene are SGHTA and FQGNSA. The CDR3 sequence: CASSSLDKETQYF. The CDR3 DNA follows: TGTGCCAGCAGTTCACTAGACAAAGAGACCCAGTACTTC.

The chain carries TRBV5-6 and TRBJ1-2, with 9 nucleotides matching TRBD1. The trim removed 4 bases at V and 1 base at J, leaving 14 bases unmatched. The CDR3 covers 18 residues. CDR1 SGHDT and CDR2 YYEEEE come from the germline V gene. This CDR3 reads CASSPDRGGSSYNYGYTF. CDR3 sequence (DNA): TGTGCCAGCAGCCCGGACAGGGGCGGCTCCTCCTATAACTATGGCTACACCTTC.

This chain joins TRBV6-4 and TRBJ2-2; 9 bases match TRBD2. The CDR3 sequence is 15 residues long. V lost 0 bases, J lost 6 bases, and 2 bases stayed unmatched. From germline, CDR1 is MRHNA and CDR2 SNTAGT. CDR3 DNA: TGTGCCAGCAGTGACTCGGCGGGGGGGCCCGGGGAGCTGTTTTTT. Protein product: CASSDSAGGPGELFF.

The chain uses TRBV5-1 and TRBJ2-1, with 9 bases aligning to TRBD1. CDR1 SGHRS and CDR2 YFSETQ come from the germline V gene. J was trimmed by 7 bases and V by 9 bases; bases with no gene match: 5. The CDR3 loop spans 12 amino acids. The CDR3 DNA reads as TGCGCCACTTCACAGGGGGCAAATGAGCAGTTCTTC. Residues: CATSQGANEQFF.

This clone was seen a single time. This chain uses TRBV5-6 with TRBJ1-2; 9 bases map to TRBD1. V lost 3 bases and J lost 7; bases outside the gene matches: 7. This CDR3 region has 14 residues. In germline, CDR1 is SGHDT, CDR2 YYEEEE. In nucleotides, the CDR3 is TGTGCCAGCAGCTCCGGACAGGGGTGGAGTGGCTACACCTTC. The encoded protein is CASSSGQGWSGYTF.

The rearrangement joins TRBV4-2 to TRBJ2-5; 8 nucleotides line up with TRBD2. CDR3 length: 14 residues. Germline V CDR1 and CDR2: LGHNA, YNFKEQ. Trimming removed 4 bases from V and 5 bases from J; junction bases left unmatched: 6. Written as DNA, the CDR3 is TGTGCCAGCAGCCCCGGGACTAGGGGGGAGACCCAGTACTTC. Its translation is CASSPGTRGETQYF.

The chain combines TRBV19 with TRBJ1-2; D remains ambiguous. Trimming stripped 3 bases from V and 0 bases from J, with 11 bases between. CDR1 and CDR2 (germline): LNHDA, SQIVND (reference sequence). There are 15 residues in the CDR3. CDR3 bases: TGTGCCAGTAGTATCAGGCGGACTCCTAACTATGGCTACACCTTC. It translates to CASSIRRTPNYGYTF.

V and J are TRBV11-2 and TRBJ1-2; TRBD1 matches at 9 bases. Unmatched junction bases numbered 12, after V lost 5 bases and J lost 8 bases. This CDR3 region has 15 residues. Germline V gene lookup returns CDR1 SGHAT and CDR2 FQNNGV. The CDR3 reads CASSTQGAPLLGYTF. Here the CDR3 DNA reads TGTGCCAGCAGCACACAGGGGGCCCCCCTATTAGGCTACACCTTC.

In DNA, the CDR3 is TGTGCCAGCAGCCAAGGACAGGGGGGCAATCAGCCCCAGCATTTT. Protein product: CASSQGQGGNQPQHF. V and J are TRBV3-1 (or the pseudogene TRBV3-2) and TRBJ1-5; 9 bases are a match to TRBD1. J was trimmed by 2 bases and V by 1 base; bases with no gene match: 0. CDR3 length equals 15 residues. Germline V gene lookup returns CDR1 LGHDT and CDR2 YNNKEL (reference sequence).